This T cell receptor (beta chain) originates from a study of blood T cell repertoires in COVID-19. Overall study context: The samples span acute and convalescent COVID-19 from the United States, Italy and Spain.

V lost 6 bases and J 4 bases, leaving 13 bases between the germline ends. The CDR3 runs 14 residues. Germline loops: CDR1 KGHSH, CDR2 LQKENI. In the study's own analysis: Cell counts per sample came from amplifying reference gene primers. Sequencing used immunoSEQ multiplex PCR; TCRdb keeps in-frame clones, though not all of them. V and J calls and clone size are those listed in that table; D and trimming were worked out from the DNA. Altogether around 170,000 clones are present, around 74% being singletons, with the ten largest covering about 3%. The sample was peripheral blood. This chain links TRBV18 with TRBJ1-3; D possibly corresponds to TRBD1 (5 bases). The clonotype comes from a woman aged 80 or over with acute or convalescent COVID-19. CDR3 nucleotides: TGTGCCAGCTCCCCAGAGACAGTAGGAAACACCATATATTTT. This translates into CASSPETVGNTIYF.